These T cell receptor beta chains were read from a single sample in a study of control samples from healthy donors and cancer patients. Some clones are missing from TCRdb's copy, which holds only in-frame ones; the method was immunoSEQ multiplex PCR. The table lists 150,000 to 200,000 clones, approximately 96% of them singletons. The sequenced sample consisted of blood. The receptors shown here come from a woman aged 30 to 39 in good health. Both conserved end residues are part of each CDR3. The order of the fields is J gene, clone size, V gene, CDR3 protein. Clone size appears in some rows only: once, few, many, or a class for an expanded clone.

j_call: TRBJ1-5
clone_size: once
v_call: TRBV19
cdr3_aa: CASTYGNQPQHF

j_call: TRBJ2-3
clone_size: .
v_call: TRBV20-1
cdr3_aa: CSASPLAGKTDTQYF

j_call: TRBJ1-2
clone_size: .
v_call: TRBV30
cdr3_aa: CAWSVGQGAVYGYTF

j_call: TRBJ1-5
clone_size: .
v_call: TRBV5-6
cdr3_aa: CASSLGGRGSNQPQHF

j_call: TRBJ1-5
clone_size: .
v_call: TRBV28
cdr3_aa: CASRPGPDQPQHF

j_call: TRBJ1-2
clone_size: .
v_call: TRBV2
cdr3_aa: CASISDSYTF

j_call: TRBJ1-4
clone_size: .
v_call: TRBV10-3
cdr3_aa: CATGEATNEKLFF

j_call: TRBJ2-7
clone_size: .
v_call: TRBV6-5
cdr3_aa: CASSYSSSGGSEQYF

j_call: TRBJ2-7
clone_size: .
v_call: TRBV19
cdr3_aa: CASRSFAGGGEQYF

j_call: TRBJ2-4
clone_size: .
v_call: TRBV10-3
cdr3_aa: CVLGRHIQYF

j_call: TRBJ2-7
clone_size: .
v_call: TRBV6-6
cdr3_aa: CASSYSGGSGDGYF

j_call: TRBJ1-2
clone_size: .
v_call: TRBV6-1
cdr3_aa: CASSEVSSGRETF

j_call: TRBJ2-7
clone_size: .
v_call: TRBV29-1
cdr3_aa: CSVGLANLYEQYF

j_call: TRBJ2-2
clone_size: .
v_call: TRBV19
cdr3_aa: CASSIPPAANTGELFF

j_call: TRBJ2-3
clone_size: few
v_call: TRBV19
cdr3_aa: CASSSGNGPDTQYF

j_call: TRBJ1-1
clone_size: .
v_call: TRBV14
cdr3_aa: CASSQGRGLTSGTEAFF

j_call: TRBJ1-1
clone_size: .
v_call: TRBV27
cdr3_aa: CASSFGPGRRTEAFF

j_call: TRBJ2-7
clone_size: .
v_call: TRBV11-2
cdr3_aa: CASSLEGYSYEQYF

j_call: TRBJ2-2
clone_size: .
v_call: TRBV30
cdr3_aa: CAWSHGNGTNTGELFF

j_call: TRBJ2-7
clone_size: .
v_call: TRBV10-3
cdr3_aa: CAIRVPGQGREQYF

j_call: TRBJ1-2
clone_size: .
v_call: TRBV6-1
cdr3_aa: CASRTTGVAGYTF

j_call: TRBJ2-1
clone_size: .
v_call: TRBV19
cdr3_aa: CASRSGGALYNEQFF

j_call: TRBJ2-7
clone_size: .
v_call: TRBV3-1/TRBV3-2
cdr3_aa: CASSQEAYEQYF

j_call: TRBJ2-7
clone_size: .
v_call: TRBV4-1
cdr3_aa: CASSHAWTSGADYEQYF

j_call: TRBJ2-3
clone_size: .
v_call: TRBV9
cdr3_aa: CASSVSGVGTDTQYF

j_call: TRBJ2-7
clone_size: .
v_call: TRBV6-2/TRBV6-3
cdr3_aa: CASSYGGRAVEQYF

j_call: TRBJ1-1
clone_size: .
v_call: TRBV10-1
cdr3_aa: CASSDGRGTFF

j_call: TRBJ2-2
clone_size: .
v_call: TRBV6-5
cdr3_aa: CASRTDSPELFF

j_call: TRBJ2-2
clone_size: .
v_call: TRBV19
cdr3_aa: CASSKGVGAGELFF